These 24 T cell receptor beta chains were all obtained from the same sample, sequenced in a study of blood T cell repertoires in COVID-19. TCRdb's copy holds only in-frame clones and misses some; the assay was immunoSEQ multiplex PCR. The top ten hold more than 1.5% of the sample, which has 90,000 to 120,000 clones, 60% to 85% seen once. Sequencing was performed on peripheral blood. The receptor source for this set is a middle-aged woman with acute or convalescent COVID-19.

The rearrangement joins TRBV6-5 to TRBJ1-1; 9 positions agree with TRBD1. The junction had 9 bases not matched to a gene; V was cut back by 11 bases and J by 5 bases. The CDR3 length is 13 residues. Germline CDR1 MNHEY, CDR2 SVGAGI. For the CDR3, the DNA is TGTGCCGGACAACAGGGGGCCAGGACTGAAGCTTTCTTT. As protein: CAGQQGARTEAFF.

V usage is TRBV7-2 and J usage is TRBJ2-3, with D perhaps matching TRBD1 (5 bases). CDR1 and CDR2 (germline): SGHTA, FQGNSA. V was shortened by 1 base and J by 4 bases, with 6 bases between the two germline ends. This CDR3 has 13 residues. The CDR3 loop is CASSLVGADTQYF. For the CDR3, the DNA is TGTGCCAGCAGCTTAGTAGGGGCAGATACGCAGTATTTT. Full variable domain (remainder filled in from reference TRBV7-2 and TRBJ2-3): GAGVSQSPSNKVTEKGKDVELRCDPISGHTALYWYRQSLGQGLEFLIYFQGNSAPDKSGLPSDRFSAERTGGSVSTLTIQRTQQEDSAVYLCASSLVGADTQYFGPGTRLTVL.

CDR3 bases: TGTGCCAGCAGGCCGACAGGGGATCAGCAAGATACGCAGTATTTT. It is translated as CASRPTGDQQDTQYF. The V and J genes are TRBV3-1 (or the pseudogene TRBV3-2) and TRBJ2-3, with TRBD1 matching 8 bases. Germline CDR1 reads LGHDT; CDR2 reads YNNKEL (reference sequence). The J segment lost 5 bases and the V segment lost 6 bases, leaving 10 bases of the junction unmatched. The CDR3 is made up of 15 amino acids.

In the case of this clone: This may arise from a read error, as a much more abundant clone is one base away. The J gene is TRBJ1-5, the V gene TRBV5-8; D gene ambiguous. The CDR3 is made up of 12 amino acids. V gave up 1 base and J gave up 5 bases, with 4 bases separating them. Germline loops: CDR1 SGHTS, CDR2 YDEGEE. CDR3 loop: CASSLYDQPQHF. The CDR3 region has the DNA TGTGCCAGCAGCTTGTATGATCAGCCCCAGCATTTT. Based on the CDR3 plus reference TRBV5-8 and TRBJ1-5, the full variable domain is EAGVTQSPTHLIKTRGQQATLRCSPISGHTSVYWYQQALGLGLQFLLWYDEGEERNRGNFPPRFSGRQFPNYSSELNVNALELEDSALYLCASSLYDQPQHFGDGTRLSIL.

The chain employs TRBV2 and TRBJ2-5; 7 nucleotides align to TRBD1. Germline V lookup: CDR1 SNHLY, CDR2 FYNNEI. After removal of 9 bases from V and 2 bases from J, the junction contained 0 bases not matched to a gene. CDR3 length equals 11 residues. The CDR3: CARQGQETQYF. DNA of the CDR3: TGTGCCAGACAGGGGCAAGAGACCCAGTACTTC.

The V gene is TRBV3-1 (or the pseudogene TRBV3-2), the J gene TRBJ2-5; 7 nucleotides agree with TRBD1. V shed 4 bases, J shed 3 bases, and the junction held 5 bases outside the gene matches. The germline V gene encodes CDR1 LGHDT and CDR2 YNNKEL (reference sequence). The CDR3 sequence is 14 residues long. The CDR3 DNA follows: TGTGCCAGCAGCCGCCTTGGGACAGAAGAGACCCAGTACTTC. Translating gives CASSRLGTEETQYF.

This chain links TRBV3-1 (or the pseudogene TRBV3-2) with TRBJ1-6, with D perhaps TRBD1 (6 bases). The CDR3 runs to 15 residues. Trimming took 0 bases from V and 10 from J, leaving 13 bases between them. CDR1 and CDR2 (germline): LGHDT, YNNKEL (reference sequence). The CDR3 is CASSQESGGGSPLHF. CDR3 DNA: TGTGCCAGCAGCCAAGAATCGGGGGGCGGGTCACCCCTCCACTTT.

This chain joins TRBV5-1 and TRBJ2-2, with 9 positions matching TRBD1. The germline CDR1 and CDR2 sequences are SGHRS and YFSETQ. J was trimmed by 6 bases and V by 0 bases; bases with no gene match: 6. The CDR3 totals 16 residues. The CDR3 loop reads CASSLAFGTGSGELFF. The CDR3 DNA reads TGCGCCAGCAGCTTGGCCTTCGGGACAGGGTCCGGGGAGCTGTTTTTT.

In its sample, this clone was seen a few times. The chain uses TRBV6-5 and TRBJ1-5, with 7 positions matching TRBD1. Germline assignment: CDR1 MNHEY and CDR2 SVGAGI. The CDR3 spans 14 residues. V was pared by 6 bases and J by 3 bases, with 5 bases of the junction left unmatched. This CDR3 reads CASRSRGANQPQHF. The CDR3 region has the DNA TGTGCCAGCAGGTCCAGGGGGGCCAATCAGCCCCAGCATTTT.

The CDR3 DNA is TGTGCCAGCAGCTTAATCGCGGGGCCCGCCAATGAGCAGTTCTTC. This sequence encodes CASSLIAGPANEQFF. The genes are TRBV7-3 and TRBJ2-1, with D possibly being TRBD2 (6 bases). The CDR3 is 15 residues long. Per the germline V gene, CDR1 is SGHTA and CDR2 is FQGTGA. Trimming left V 1 base short and J 6 bases short, with 13 bases between.

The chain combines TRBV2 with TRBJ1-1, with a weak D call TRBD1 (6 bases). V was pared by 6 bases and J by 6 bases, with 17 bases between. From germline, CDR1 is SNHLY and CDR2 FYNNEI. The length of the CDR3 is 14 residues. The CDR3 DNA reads TGTGCCAGCAGGTCAGGACAGTGGCGATCTGAAGCTTTCTTT. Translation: CASRSGQWRSEAFF.

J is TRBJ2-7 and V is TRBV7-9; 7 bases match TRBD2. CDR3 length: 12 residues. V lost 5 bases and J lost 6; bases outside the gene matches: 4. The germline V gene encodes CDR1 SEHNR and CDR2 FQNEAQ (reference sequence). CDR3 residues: CASSPGGVEQYF. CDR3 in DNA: TGTGCCAGCAGCCCTGGGGGGGTCGAGCAGTACTTC.

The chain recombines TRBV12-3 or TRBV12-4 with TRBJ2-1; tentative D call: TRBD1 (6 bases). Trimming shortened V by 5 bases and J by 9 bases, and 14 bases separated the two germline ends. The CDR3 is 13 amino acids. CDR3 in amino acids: CASSPQGYGEQFF. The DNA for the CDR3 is TGTGCCAGCAGTCCTCAGGGGTACGGTGAGCAGTTCTTC.

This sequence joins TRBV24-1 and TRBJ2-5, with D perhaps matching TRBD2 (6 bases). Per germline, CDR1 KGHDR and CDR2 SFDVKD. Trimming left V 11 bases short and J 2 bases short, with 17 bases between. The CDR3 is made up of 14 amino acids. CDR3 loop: CAIGGEGPQETQYF. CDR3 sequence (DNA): TGTGCCATCGGAGGGGAAGGGCCTCAAGAGACCCAGTACTTC.

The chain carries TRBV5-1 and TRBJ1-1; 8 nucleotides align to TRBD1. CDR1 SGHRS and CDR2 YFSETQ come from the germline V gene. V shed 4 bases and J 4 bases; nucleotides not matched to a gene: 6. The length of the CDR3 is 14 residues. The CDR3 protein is CASSTGQEGTEAFF. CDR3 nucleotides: TGCGCCAGCAGCACGGGACAGGAGGGCACTGAAGCTTTCTTT.

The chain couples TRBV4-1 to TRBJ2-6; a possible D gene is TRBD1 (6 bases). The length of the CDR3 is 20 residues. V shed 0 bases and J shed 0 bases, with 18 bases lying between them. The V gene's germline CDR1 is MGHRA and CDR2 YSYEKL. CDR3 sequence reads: CASSQDSVTGVLSGANVLTF. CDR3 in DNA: TGCGCCAGCAGCCAAGATTCGGTGACAGGTGTACTCTCTGGGGCCAACGTCCTGACTTTC.

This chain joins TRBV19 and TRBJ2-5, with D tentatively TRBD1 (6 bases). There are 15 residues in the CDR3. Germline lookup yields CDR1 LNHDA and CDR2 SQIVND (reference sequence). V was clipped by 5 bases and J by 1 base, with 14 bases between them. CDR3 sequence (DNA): TGTGCCAGTAGTCCATGGGCGGACAGCCAAGAGACCCAGTACTTC. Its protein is CASSPWADSQETQYF.

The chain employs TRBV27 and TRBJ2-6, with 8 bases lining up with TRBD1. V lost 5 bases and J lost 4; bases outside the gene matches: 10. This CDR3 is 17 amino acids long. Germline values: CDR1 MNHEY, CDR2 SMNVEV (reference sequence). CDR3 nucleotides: TGTGCCAGCAGTACGACAGGGGCACCGATGGGGGCCAACGTCCTGACTTTC. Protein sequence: CASSTTGAPMGANVLTF.

CDR3 loop: CASSFLDGQGEKLFF. CDR3 DNA sequence: TGTGCCAGCAGCTTCCTGGACGGTCAGGGAGAAAAACTGTTTTTT. The J gene is TRBJ1-4, the V gene TRBV7-9; perhaps TRBD1 as D (5 bases). The CDR3 sequence is 15 residues long. Germline assignment: CDR1 SEHNR and CDR2 FQNEAQ (reference sequence). V was trimmed by 3 bases and J by 8 bases, leaving 16 bases between them.

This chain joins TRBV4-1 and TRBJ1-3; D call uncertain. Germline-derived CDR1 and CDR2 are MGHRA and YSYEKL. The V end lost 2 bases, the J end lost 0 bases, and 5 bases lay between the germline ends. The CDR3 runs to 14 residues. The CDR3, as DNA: TGCGCCAGCAGCCAACCTTTCTCTGGAAACACCATATATTTT. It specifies CASSQPFSGNTIYF.

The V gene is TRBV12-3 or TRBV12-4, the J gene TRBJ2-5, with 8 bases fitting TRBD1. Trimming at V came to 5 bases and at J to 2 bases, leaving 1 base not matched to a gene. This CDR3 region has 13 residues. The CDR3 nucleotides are TGTGCCAGCAGTCGGACAGGGCAAGAGACCCAGTACTTC. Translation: CASSRTGQETQYF.

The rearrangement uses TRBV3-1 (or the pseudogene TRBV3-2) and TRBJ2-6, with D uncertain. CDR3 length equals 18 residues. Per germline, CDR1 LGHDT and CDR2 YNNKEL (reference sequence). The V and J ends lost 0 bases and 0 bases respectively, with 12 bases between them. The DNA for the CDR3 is TGTGCCAGCAGCCAAGACTTCCCAGGCAGCTCTGGGGCCAACGTCCTGACTTTC. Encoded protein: CASSQDFPGSSGANVLTF.

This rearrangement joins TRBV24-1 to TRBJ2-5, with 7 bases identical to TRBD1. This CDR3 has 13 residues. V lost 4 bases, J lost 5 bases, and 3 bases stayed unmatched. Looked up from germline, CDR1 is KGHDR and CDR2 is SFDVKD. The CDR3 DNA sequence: TGTGCCACCAGTGACTCACAGGGGGAGACCCAGTACTTC. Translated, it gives CATSDSQGETQYF.

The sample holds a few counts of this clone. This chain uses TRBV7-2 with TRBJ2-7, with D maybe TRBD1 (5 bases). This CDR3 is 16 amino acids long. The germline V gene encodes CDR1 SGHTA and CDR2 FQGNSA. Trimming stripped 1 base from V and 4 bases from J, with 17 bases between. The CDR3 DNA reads TGTGCCAGCAGCTTAGGGTCAAGGGGTAGCAAGTACGAGCAGTACTTC. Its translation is CASSLGSRGSKYEQYF.